One and the same sample provided the 22 T cell receptor beta chains below, sequenced in a study of HIV-infected patients and healthy controls. Reverse transcription used about 500 ng RNA and constant-region primers for alpha and beta. Alpha and beta chain libraries were made separately by chain-specific third strand synthesis with multiplexing indices. TCRdb reanalysed the 5' RACE reads using MiXCR and keeps one entry per CDR3 protein. The sample consists of 15,000 to 20,000 distinct CDR3 sequences, 10% of them appearing once. The repertoire came from unfractionated whole blood and reflected all unsorted peripheral T cells. Sequenced material: blood. The receptors were gathered from an adult in good health.

This clonotype was detected ten times or more. The rearrangement uses TRBV28 and TRBJ2-7; TRBD2 matches 14 bases. The CDR3 contains 13 residues. Trimming removed 10 bases from V and 7 bases from J; junction bases left unmatched: 6. The germline CDR1 and CDR2 sequences are MDHEN and SYDVKM. CDR3 in DNA: TGTGCCACCCGACTAGCGGGAGGGCCGGAGCAGTACTTC. It translates to CATRLAGGPEQYF.

Only a few counts were recorded for this clonotype. The chain combines TRBV6-6 with TRBJ2-7; 14 bases match TRBD2. Germline CDR1 is MNHNY and CDR2 is SVGAGI (reference sequence). J lost 3 bases, V lost 6 bases, and 13 bases had no gene match. The CDR3 is 18 residues long. The CDR3 is CASRAGTSGRGDRYEQYF. DNA for the CDR3: TGTGCCAGCAGGGCCGGGACTAGCGGGAGAGGGGACCGCTACGAGCAGTACTTC.

This clonotype was found many times. This sequence joins TRBV7-2 and TRBJ2-7; TRBD2 matches 11 bases. Germline CDR1 reads SGHTA; CDR2 reads FQGNSA. Trimming cost V 3 bases and J 0 bases; bases outside gene matches: 1. This CDR3 region has 15 residues. The DNA for the CDR3 is TGTGCCAGCAGCTTTACTAGCGGGAGCTCCTACGAGCAGTACTTC. Translation gives CASSFTSGSSYEQYF.

This chain links TRBV19 with TRBJ2-7, with 7 bases matching TRBD1. The CDR3 spans 14 residues. Trimming cost V 6 bases and J 7 bases; bases outside gene matches: 12. From germline, CDR1 is LNHDA and CDR2 SQIVND (reference sequence). The chain's CDR3 is CASSPHPTGKEQYF. CDR3 coding DNA: TGTGCCAGTAGCCCACACCCGACAGGGAAAGAGCAGTACTTC.

The genes are TRBV19 and TRBJ2-7, with 8 bases aligning to TRBD2. CDR3 length equals 16 residues. Germline lookup yields CDR1 LNHDA and CDR2 SQIVND (reference sequence). J was trimmed by 5 bases and V by 1 base; bases with no gene match: 10. DNA of the CDR3: TGTGCCAGTAGTATAGTTGGGAGCGGGAGTACCAACGAGCAGTACTTC. Its protein is CASSIVGSGSTNEQYF.

Many counts were recorded for this clonotype. The rearrangement uses TRBV7-9 and TRBJ2-7, with 11 bases matching TRBD2. Germline assignment: CDR1 SEHNR and CDR2 FQNEAQ (reference sequence). V gave up 0 bases and J gave up 4 bases; unmatched junction bases: 2. This CDR3 has 15 amino acids. Here the CDR3 reads CASSLAPSGGYEQYF. CDR3 DNA sequence: TGTGCCAGCAGCTTAGCACCTAGCGGGGGGTACGAGCAGTACTTC.

In its sample, this clonotype was seen many times. This chain links TRBV18 with TRBJ2-5; D is uncertain. Trimming took off 2 bases at V and 5 bases at J, with 9 bases between the two ends. The CDR3 covers 13 residues. Per the germline V gene, CDR1 is KGHSH and CDR2 is LQKENI. The CDR3 loop reads CASSPFHRETQYF. The CDR3 DNA follows: TGTGCCAGCTCACCATTTCACCGGGAGACCCAGTACTTC.

The chain combines TRBV19 with TRBJ2-3, with 10 bases that match TRBD2. Trimming at V came to 7 bases and at J to 2 bases, leaving 6 bases not matched to a gene. Looked up from germline, CDR1 is LNHDA and CDR2 is SQIVND (reference sequence). This CDR3 region has 15 residues. The CDR3 DNA reads as TGTGCCAGTACTAGCGGGAGTTTTGCCACAGATACGCAGTATTTT. Translated: CASTSGSFATDTQYF.

By its share, this clonotype is medium-sized. The chain combines TRBV6-5 with TRBJ2-1; possibly TRBD2 for D (6 bases). This CDR3 has 15 residues. Germline loops: CDR1 MNHEY, CDR2 SVGAGI. V lost 0 bases, J lost 7 bases, and 13 bases lay in between. The CDR3 DNA reads as TGTGCCAGCAGTTACTCGACCGGGAGAAGGAATGAGCAGTTCTTC. Protein product: CASSYSTGRRNEQFF.

This clonotype is medium-sized within its sample. The chain links TRBV3-1 to TRBJ2-1, with 7 bases matching TRBD2. This CDR3 has 13 amino acids. V shed 0 bases, J shed 10 bases, and the junction held 3 bases outside the gene matches. Looked up from germline, CDR1 is LGHDT and CDR2 is YNNKEL (reference sequence). CDR3: CASSQDWEGEQFF. In DNA, the CDR3 is TGTGCCAGCAGCCAAGATTGGGAGGGGGAGCAGTTCTTC.

The sample holds many counts of this clonotype. The V and J genes are TRBV7-8 and TRBJ1-3, with D unclear. CDR1 and CDR2 from the germline V gene are SGHVS and FQNEAQ. CDR3 size: 13 residues. V was shortened by 11 bases and J by 0 bases, with 11 bases between the two germline ends. This CDR3 is CAGGGSSGNTIYF. The CDR3, as DNA: TGTGCCGGCGGTGGTAGCTCTGGAAACACCATATATTTT.

This clonotype was seen repeatedly, ten times or more. V gene TRBV7-2 combines with J gene TRBJ2-1; 9 bases align to TRBD2. CDR1 is SGHTA and CDR2 is FQGNSA in the germline V gene. The CDR3 contains 15 residues. V shed 2 bases and J 4 bases; nucleotides not matched to a gene: 3. In DNA form, the CDR3 reads TGTGCCAGCAGCTTATCTAGCGGGGAATACAATGAGCAGTTCTTC. Translating gives CASSLSSGEYNEQFF.

This clonotype occurred many times. The chain carries TRBV12-5 and TRBJ2-1, with TRBD1 matching over 9 bases. With 6 bases clipped from V and 8 bases from J, the junction kept 14 bases outside the gene matches. The CDR3 has 16 amino acids. Germline lookup yields CDR1 LGHNT and CDR2 FRNRAP. Here the CDR3 DNA reads TGTGCTAGTGGGGGGGCAAAGGGACAGGGAGGCCATGAGCAGTTCTTC. Translating gives CASGGAKGQGGHEQFF.

The table lists this clonotype with many counts. V and J are TRBV19 and TRBJ1-5; TRBD1 agrees at 8 bases. In germline, CDR1 is LNHDA, CDR2 SQIVND (reference sequence). This CDR3 contains 16 residues. The V segment lost 1 base and the J segment 7 bases; nucleotides outside the gene matches: 9. CDR3 bases: TGTGCCAGTAGTATAGCACATGACAGGGGAGAGCAGCCCCAGCATTTT. Translating it yields CASSIAHDRGEQPQHF.

This clonotype has ten or more counts. J is TRBJ1-4 and V is TRBV20-1; D not certain. The V end was cut by 0 bases, the J end by 0 bases, with 14 bases between. The germline CDR1 and CDR2 sequences are DFQATT and SNEGSKA (reference sequence). CDR3 length equals 17 residues. The CDR3 DNA is TGCAGTGCTAGAGATCCTTACACGGCTGCAACTAATGAAAAACTGTTTTTT. Translated: CSARDPYTAATNEKLFF.

In this sample, this clonotype turned up many times. This chain links TRBV20-1 with TRBJ2-7; TRBD1 agrees at 7 bases. The V gene's germline CDR1 is DFQATT and CDR2 SNEGSKA (reference sequence). This CDR3 contains 15 residues. V dropped 0 bases and J dropped 7; count of bases not matched to a gene: 12. As DNA, the CDR3 is TGCAGTGCTAGAGACCCCGGGACAGATTCCCTTGAGCAGTACTTC. Translation gives CSARDPGTDSLEQYF.

This clonotype occurred many times. The chain recombines TRBV13 with TRBJ2-5, with a possible D match to TRBD2 (5 bases). The germline V gene encodes CDR1 PRHDT and CDR2 FYEKMQ (reference sequence). V was clipped by 6 bases and J by 1 base, with 21 bases between them. The CDR3 consists of 17 residues. This chain's CDR3 is CASSAGPPGGRQETQYF. The CDR3 bases are TGTGCCAGCAGTGCCGGGCCCCCCGGAGGACGCCAAGAGACCCAGTACTTC.

Relative to its sample, this clonotype is medium-sized. The chain links TRBV29-1 to TRBJ1-1; 7 nucleotides agree with TRBD1. V lost 7 bases and J lost 8; bases outside the gene matches: 10. The germline V gene encodes CDR1 SQVTM and CDR2 ANQGSEA. CDR3 length: 12 amino acids. CDR3 protein: CSGLYRGTEAFF. As DNA, the CDR3 is TGCAGCGGCCTGTACAGGGGAACCGAAGCTTTCTTT.

This clonotype qualifies as medium-sized (0.01 to 0.1%). The V and J genes are TRBV28 and TRBJ2-7, with TRBD2 matching over 10 bases. This CDR3 contains 13 residues. Germline values: CDR1 MDHEN, CDR2 SYDVKM. J was trimmed by 7 bases and V by 10 bases; bases with no gene match: 10. This CDR3 reads CATRAGGPMEQYF. The CDR3 nucleotides read TGTGCCACTAGAGCGGGAGGGCCAATGGAGCAGTACTTC.

This clonotype was seen a handful of times. This sequence joins TRBV11-2 and TRBJ2-3; weak D call: TRBD2 (5 bases). Germline CDR1 reads SGHAT; CDR2 reads FQNNGV. This CDR3 spans 14 amino acids. Between the trimmed V and J ends, which lost 1 base and 5 bases, there was a span of 10 bases. The CDR3 sequence is CASSLGLPRDTQYF. In DNA, the CDR3 is TGTGCCAGCAGCTTAGGACTACCCCGAGATACGCAGTATTTT.

This clonotype occurred many times. The chain uses TRBV12-2 and TRBJ2-7; the DNA was not compared with TRBD2, the D call given in the table. TRBV12-2 has pseudogene status. CDR3 length: 16 residues. The CDR3 DNA reads TGTGCAAGTCGCTTAATCCGCGGGGGACCTGCCTACGAGCAGTACTTC. It specifies CASRLIRGGPAYEQYF.

The rearrangement uses TRBV7-2 and TRBJ1-1; 7 bases are shared with TRBD1. V trimming: 5 bases; J trimming: 4 bases; junction bases outside the gene matches: 16. This CDR3 is built from 17 residues. In germline, CDR1 is SGHTA, CDR2 FQGNSA. As DNA, the CDR3 is TGTGCCAGCAGCCCCGGGACAGCCAGCCTCAATGGCACTGAAGCTTTCTTT. Translating gives CASSPGTASLNGTEAFF.